The present TCR beta chain was sequenced within a study of blood T cell repertoires in COVID-19. Repertoires were generated with immunoSEQ multiplex PCR, while TCRdb's copy carries only in-frame clones and drops some. The data hold some 110,000 clones, with approximately 90% observed a single time. V lost 1 base to trimming and J lost 0 bases; unmatched junction nucleotides: 13. The CDR3 spans 21 residues. The germline gives CDR1 MNHNS, CDR2 SASEGT. The receptor was derived from a man aged 50 to 59 with COVID-19, enrolled during active disease. This chain links TRBV6-1 with TRBJ2-6, with 9 bases identical to TRBD1. The sequenced material came from peripheral blood. For the CDR3, the DNA is TGTGCCAGCAGTGAAGTACAATTCCCGGGACAGGGATTCTCTGGGGCCAACGTCCTGACTTTC. Its protein product is CASSEVQFPGQGFSGANVLTF.